Each of the 11 T cell receptor beta chains below was sequenced from the same sample in a study of CD8 T cells in ankylosing spondylitis. Study-wide findings and caveats: A TCR beta motif of fewer than ten highly homologous variants seemed to mark ankylosing spondylitis blood.

MiXCR was run by TCRdb on the 5' RACE reads, yielding one entry per CDR3 protein. The sample lists over 400,000 distinct CDR3 sequences, roughly a quarter occurring once. Their antigens remain unidentified. Sequencing was performed on blood, either unsorted or a sorted T cell fraction (not recorded which). These receptors were obtained from a male donor with ankylosing spondylitis.

The chain uses TRBV6-2 or TRBV6-3 and TRBJ2-5, with D uncertain. Trimming removed 4 bases from V and 1 base from J, with 7 bases in between. Germline lookup yields CDR1 MNHEY and CDR2 SVGEGT. This CDR3 contains 13 residues. As DNA, the CDR3 is TGTGCCAGCAGTTGGCGGATCCAAGAGACCCAGTACTTC. Protein product: CASSWRIQETQYF.

Of note for this clonotype: The junction does not match germline at one end; this may be a read error. V is TRBV5-1 and J is TRBJ2-1; 7 bases are a match to TRBD2. Germline CDR1 and CDR2: SGHRS and YFSETQ. The CDR3 totals 15 residues. The CDR3 nucleotides are TGCGTCAGCAGCACTAGCGCGAGCTCCTACAATGAGCAGTTCTTC. Its protein is CVSSTSASSYNEQFF. The full variable domain, with the rest looked up from reference TRBV5-1 and TRBJ2-1, is KAGVTQTPRYLIKTRGQQVTLSCSPISGHRSVSWYQQTPGQGLQFLFEYFSETQRNKGNFPGRFSGRQFSNSRSEMNVSTLELGDSALYLCVSSTSASSYNEQFFGPGTRLTVL.

This clonotype was counted at least ten times. This chain joins TRBV24-1 and TRBJ2-1; TRBD1 agrees at 7 bases. V gave up 9 bases and J gave up 3 bases; unmatched junction bases: 10. Germline V gene data show CDR1 as KGHDR and CDR2 as SFDVKD. The CDR3 totals 15 residues. In nucleotides, the CDR3 is TGTGCCACCGCCCCTCAGGACAGGCTCTACAATGAGCAGTTCTTC. Amino acid sequence: CATAPQDRLYNEQFF.

This chain joins TRBV12-3 or TRBV12-4 and TRBJ1-1, with TRBD1 matching over 7 bases. The V and J ends lost 2 bases and 5 bases, in that order; junction bases with no gene match: 5. The CDR3 contains 14 residues. CDR3 loop: CASSLQGEVTEAFF. CDR3 DNA: TGTGCCAGCAGTTTACAGGGGGAGGTAACTGAAGCTTTCTTT.

This clonotype was counted between two and nine times. This chain links TRBV5-1 with TRBJ2-1; TRBD1 matches 8 bases. The ends lost 2 bases at V and 7 bases at J; junction bases unmatched: 8. The CDR3 totals 15 residues. CDR1 and CDR2 (germline): SGHRS, YFSETQ. CDR3 residues: CASSFRTGLWNEQFF. Here the CDR3 DNA reads TGCGCCAGCAGCTTTAGGACAGGGCTTTGGAATGAGCAGTTCTTC. The complete variable domain, with remaining parts taken from reference TRBV5-1 and TRBJ2-1, reads KAGVTQTPRYLIKTRGQQVTLSCSPISGHRSVSWYQQTPGQGLQFLFEYFSETQRNKGNFPGRFSGRQFSNSRSEMNVSTLELGDSALYLCASSFRTGLWNEQFFGPGTRLTVL.

The chain is built from TRBV10-3 and TRBJ2-5; D is possibly TRBD2 (6 bases). CDR3 length: 14 residues. Germline V gene sequence: CDR1 ENHRY, CDR2 SYGVKD. Trimming cost V 4 bases and J 4 bases, with 13 bases left between them. The CDR3 is CAISVHVEGETQYF. The CDR3 coding sequence is TGTGCCATCAGTGTTCATGTGGAGGGAGAGACCCAGTACTTC.

The J gene is TRBJ2-5, the V gene TRBV20-1; 12 bases fit TRBD2. Trimming removed 5 bases from V and 5 bases from J; junction bases left unmatched: 12. Germline-derived CDR1 and CDR2 are DFQATT and SNEGSKA (reference sequence). The CDR3 is 16 residues long. CDR3 residues: CSADGETSGSGETQYF. The CDR3 region has the DNA TGCAGTGCTGATGGGGAGACTAGCGGGAGCGGTGAGACCCAGTACTTC.

The genes are TRBV11-2 and TRBJ2-1, with D unclear. Looked up from germline, CDR1 is SGHAT and CDR2 is FQNNGV. This CDR3 has 19 residues. Trimming took 0 bases from V and 5 from J, leaving 23 bases between them. The CDR3 DNA is TGTGCCAGCAGCTTAGACCCCCCAGCCAGCCTGCGGTGGGACAATGAGCAGTTCTTC. This gives the protein CASSLDPPASLRWDNEQFF.

This clonotype was counted a few times. The chain links TRBV5-1 to TRBJ2-3, with 8 bases identical to TRBD2. The CDR3 sequence is 16 residues long. J was trimmed by 2 bases and V by 6 bases; bases with no gene match: 11. Germline V gene sequence: CDR1 SGHRS, CDR2 YFSETQ. CDR3 sequence reads: CASTPPGTRSTDTQYF. DNA of the CDR3: TGCGCCAGCACCCCCCCCGGGACTAGGTCCACAGATACGCAGTATTTT. The variable domain in full, with the rest retrieved from reference TRBV5-1 and TRBJ2-3, is KAGVTQTPRYLIKTRGQQVTLSCSPISGHRSVSWYQQTPGQGLQFLFEYFSETQRNKGNFPGRFSGRQFSNSRSEMNVSTLELGDSALYLCASTPPGTRSTDTQYFGPGTRLTVL.

The chain combines TRBV20-1 with TRBJ2-1, with a tentative D call TRBD2 (5 bases). The CDR3 consists of 14 residues. The germline V gene has CDR1 DFQATT and CDR2 SNEGSKA (reference sequence). Trimming shortened V by 7 bases and J by 8 bases, and 21 bases separated the two germline ends. The chain's CDR3 is CSVRGQAWSDEQFF. The CDR3 DNA sequence: TGCAGTGTCAGAGGGCAAGCGTGGAGCGATGAGCAGTTCTTC.

The rearrangement links TRBV12-3 or TRBV12-4 to TRBJ1-5; a weak D match, TRBD1 (5 bases). CDR3 length equals 15 residues. With 8 bases removed from V and 3 bases from J, the gap between germline ends came to 17 bases. The CDR3 region is CASRGRSENNQPQHF. DNA for the CDR3: TGTGCCAGCCGGGGGAGGTCGGAGAACAATCAGCCCCAGCATTTT.